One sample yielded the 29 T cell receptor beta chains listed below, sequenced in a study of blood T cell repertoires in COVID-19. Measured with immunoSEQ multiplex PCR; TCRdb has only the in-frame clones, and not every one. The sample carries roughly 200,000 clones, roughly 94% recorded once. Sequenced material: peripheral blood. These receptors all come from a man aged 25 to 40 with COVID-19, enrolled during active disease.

Here the CDR3 reads CASRATSGGAYNEQFF. CDR3 sequence (DNA): TGTGCCAGCAGGGCAACTAGCGGGGGGGCCTACAATGAGCAGTTCTTC. The genes are TRBV7-9 and TRBJ2-1; 13 nucleotides agree with TRBD2. CDR3 length: 16 residues. After removal of 6 bases from V and 2 bases from J, the junction contained 4 bases not matched to a gene. Germline loops: CDR1 SEHNR, CDR2 FQNEAQ (reference sequence). Full variable domain (remainder filled in from reference TRBV7-9 and TRBJ2-1): DTGVSQNPRHKITKRGQNVTFRCDPISEHNRLYWYRQTLGQGPEFLTYFQNEAQLEKSRLLSDRFSAERPKGSFSTLEIQRTEQGDSAMYLCASRATSGGAYNEQFFGPGTRLTVL.

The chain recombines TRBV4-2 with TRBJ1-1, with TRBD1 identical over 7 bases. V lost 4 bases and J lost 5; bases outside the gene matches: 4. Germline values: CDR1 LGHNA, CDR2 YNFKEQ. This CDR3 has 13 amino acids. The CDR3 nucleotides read TGTGCCAGCAGCCCCGCGGACAGGACTGAAGCTTTCTTT. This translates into CASSPADRTEAFF.

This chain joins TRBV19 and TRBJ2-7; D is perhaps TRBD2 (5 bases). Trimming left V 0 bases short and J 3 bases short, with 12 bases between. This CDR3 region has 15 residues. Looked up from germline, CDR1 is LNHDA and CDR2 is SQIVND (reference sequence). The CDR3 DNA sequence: TGTGCCAGTAGTATAGATCAGCAGGCGGGCTACGAGCAGTACTTC. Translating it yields CASSIDQQAGYEQYF.

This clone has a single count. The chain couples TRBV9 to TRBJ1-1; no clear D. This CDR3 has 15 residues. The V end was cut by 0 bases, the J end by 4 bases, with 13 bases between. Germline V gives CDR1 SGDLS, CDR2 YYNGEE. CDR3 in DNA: TGTGCCAGCAGCGTAGCCGGTGGGCCCTCCACTGAAGCTTTCTTT. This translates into CASSVAGGPSTEAFF.

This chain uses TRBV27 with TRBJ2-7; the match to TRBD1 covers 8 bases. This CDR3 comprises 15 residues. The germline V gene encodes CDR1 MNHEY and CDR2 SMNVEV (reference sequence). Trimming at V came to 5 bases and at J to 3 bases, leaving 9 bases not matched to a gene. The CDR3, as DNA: TGTGCCAGCAGTGGCCGGCGACAGGGGTTCTACGAGCAGTACTTC. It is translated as CASSGRRQGFYEQYF.

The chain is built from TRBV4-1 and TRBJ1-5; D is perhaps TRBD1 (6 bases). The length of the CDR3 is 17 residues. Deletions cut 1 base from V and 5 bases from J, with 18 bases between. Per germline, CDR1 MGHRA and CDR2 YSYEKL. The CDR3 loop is CASSQVITAGAHQPQHF. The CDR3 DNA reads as TGCGCCAGCAGCCAAGTTATCACGGCAGGGGCCCATCAGCCCCAGCATTTT.

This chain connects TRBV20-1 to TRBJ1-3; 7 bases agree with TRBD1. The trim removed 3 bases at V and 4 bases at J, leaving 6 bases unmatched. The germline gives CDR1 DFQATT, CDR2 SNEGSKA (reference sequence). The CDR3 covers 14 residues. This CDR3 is CSASQGVSGNTIYF. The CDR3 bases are TGCAGTGCTAGTCAGGGGGTGTCGGGAAACACCATATATTTT.

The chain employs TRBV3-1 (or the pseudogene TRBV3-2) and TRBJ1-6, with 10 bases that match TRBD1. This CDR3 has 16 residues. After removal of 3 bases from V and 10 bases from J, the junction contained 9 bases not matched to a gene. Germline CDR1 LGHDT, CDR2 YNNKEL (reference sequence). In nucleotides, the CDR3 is TGTGCCAGCAGCCATAGCAGTGGACAGGGGGGGTCACCCCTCCACTTT. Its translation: CASSHSSGQGGSPLHF.

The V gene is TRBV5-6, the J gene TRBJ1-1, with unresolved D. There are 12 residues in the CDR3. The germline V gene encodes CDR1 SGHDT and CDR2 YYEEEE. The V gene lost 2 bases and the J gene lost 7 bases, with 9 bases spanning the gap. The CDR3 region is CASSLKEYEAFF. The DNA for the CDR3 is TGTGCCAGCAGCTTAAAGGAGTATGAAGCTTTCTTT.

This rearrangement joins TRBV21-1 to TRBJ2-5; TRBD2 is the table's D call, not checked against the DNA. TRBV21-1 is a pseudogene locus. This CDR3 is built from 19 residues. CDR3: CASSKQGWLAGGPQETQYF. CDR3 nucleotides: TGTGCCAGCAGCAAACAGGGTTGGCTAGCGGGGGGGCCCCAAGAGACCCAGTACTTC.

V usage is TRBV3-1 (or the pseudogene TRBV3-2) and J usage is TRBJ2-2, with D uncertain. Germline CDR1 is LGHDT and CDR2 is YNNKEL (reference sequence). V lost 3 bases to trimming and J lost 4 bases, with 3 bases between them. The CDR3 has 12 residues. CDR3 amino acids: CASSQSTGELFF. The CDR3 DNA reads TGTGCCAGCAGCCAGAGCACCGGGGAGCTGTTTTTT.

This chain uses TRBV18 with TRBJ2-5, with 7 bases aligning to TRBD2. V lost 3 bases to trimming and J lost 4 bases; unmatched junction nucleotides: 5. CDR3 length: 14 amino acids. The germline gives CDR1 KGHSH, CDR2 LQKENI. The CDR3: CASSPSWGGETQYF. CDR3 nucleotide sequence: TGTGCCAGCTCACCCTCCTGGGGGGGAGAGACCCAGTACTTC.

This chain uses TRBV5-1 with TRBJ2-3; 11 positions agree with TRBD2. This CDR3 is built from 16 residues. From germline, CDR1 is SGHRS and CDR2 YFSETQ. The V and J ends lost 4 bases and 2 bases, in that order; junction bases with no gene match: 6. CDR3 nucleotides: TGCGCCAGCAGCACGCTACTAGCGGGGGACACAGATACGCAGTATTTT. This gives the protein CASSTLLAGDTDTQYF.

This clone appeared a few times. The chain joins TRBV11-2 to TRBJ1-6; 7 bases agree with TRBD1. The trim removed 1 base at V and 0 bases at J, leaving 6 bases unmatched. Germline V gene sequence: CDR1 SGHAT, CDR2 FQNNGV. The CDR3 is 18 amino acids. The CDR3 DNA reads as TGTGCCAGCAGCTTAGCCAGGGGGGTTAGCTCCTATAATTCACCCCTCCACTTT. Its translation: CASSLARGVSSYNSPLHF.

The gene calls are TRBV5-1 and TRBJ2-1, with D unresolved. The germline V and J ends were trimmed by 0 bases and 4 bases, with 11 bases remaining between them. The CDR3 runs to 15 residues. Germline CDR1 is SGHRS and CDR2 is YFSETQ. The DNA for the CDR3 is TGCGCCAGCAGCTTGGTGGCTAGTAGTTACAATGAGCAGTTCTTC. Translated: CASSLVASSYNEQFF.

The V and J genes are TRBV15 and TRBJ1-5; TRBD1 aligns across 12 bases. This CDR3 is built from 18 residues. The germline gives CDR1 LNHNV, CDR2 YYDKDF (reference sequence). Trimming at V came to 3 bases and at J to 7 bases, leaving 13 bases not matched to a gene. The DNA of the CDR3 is TGTGCCACCAGCAGTGGATCCTACGGGACAGGGGGCGACCAGCCCCAGCATTTT. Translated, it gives CATSSGSYGTGGDQPQHF.

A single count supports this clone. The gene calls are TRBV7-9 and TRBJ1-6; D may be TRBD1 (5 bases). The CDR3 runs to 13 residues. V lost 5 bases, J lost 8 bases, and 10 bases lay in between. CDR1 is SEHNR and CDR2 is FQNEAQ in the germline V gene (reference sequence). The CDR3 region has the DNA TGTGCCAGCAGCCTCCAGGGTTATTCACCCCTCCACTTT. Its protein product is CASSLQGYSPLHF.

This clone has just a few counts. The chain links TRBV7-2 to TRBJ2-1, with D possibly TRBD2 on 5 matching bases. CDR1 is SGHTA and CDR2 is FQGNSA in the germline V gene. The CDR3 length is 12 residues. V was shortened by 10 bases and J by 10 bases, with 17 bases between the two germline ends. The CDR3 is CATKNGVSEQFF. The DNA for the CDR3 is TGTGCCACCAAGAACGGGGTCAGCGAGCAGTTCTTC.

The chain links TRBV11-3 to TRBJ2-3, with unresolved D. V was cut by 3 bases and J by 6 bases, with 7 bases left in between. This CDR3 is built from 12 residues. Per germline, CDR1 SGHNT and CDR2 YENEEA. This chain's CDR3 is CASSLRHDTQYF. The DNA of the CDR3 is TGTGCCAGCAGCTTGCGCCACGATACGCAGTATTTT.

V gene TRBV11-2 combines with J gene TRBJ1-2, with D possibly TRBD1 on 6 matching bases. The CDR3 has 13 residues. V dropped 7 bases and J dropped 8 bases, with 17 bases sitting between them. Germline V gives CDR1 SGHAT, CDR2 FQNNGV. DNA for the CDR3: TGTGCCAGCAACCGTAGGGGGGGAAACGGCTACACCTTC. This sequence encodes CASNRRGGNGYTF.

CDR3 residues: CASTTGVSEAFF. The CDR3 DNA sequence: TGTGCCAGTACCACAGGGGTTTCTGAAGCTTTCTTT. This chain uses TRBV19 with TRBJ1-1; 7 nucleotides align to TRBD1. The CDR3 runs to 12 residues. Losses at the gene ends were 7 bases for V and 6 bases for J; bases not matched to a gene: 5. CDR1 and CDR2 from the germline V gene are LNHDA and SQIVND (reference sequence).

The CDR3 DNA reads TGTGCCTGGAGCCGCGGGACAGATGATCCCGGCTACACCTTC. The encoded protein is CAWSRGTDDPGYTF. The J gene is TRBJ1-2, the V gene TRBV30; 7 bases agree with TRBD1. The germline CDR1 and CDR2 sequences are GTSNPN and SVGIG (reference sequence). The CDR3 spans 14 residues. The ends lost 3 bases at V and 8 bases at J; junction bases unmatched: 12.

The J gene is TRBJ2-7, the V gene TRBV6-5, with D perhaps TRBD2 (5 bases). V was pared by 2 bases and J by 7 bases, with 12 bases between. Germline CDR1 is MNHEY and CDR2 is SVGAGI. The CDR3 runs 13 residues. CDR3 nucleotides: TGTGCCAGCAGTTACCACGGGGAAGGAGAGCAGTACTTC. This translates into CASSYHGEGEQYF.

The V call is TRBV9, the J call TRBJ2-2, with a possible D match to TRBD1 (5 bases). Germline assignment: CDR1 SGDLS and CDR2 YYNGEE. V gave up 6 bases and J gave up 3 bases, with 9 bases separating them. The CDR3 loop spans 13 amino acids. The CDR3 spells CASTGRDTGELFF. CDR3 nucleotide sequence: TGTGCCAGCACCGGCAGGGACACCGGGGAGCTGTTTTTT.

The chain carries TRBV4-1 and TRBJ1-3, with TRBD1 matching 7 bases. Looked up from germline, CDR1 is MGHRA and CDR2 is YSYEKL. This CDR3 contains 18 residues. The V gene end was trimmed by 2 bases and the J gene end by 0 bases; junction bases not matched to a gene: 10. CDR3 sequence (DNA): TGCGCCAGCAGCCAACTGGAAGGGGACAGTAGCTCTGGAAACACCATATATTTT. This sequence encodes CASSQLEGDSSSGNTIYF.

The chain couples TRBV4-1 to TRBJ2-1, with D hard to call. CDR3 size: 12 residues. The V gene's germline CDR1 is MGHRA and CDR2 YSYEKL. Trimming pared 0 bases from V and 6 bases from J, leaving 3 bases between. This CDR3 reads CASSQDGNEQFF. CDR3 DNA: TGCGCCAGCAGCCAAGACGGCAATGAGCAGTTCTTC.

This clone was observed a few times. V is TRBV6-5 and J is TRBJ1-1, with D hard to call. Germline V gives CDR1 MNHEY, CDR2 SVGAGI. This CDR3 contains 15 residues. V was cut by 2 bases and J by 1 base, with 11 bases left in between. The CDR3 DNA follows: TGTGCCAGCAGTTACCACCTAACAGAGAACACTGAAGCTTTCTTT. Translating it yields CASSYHLTENTEAFF.

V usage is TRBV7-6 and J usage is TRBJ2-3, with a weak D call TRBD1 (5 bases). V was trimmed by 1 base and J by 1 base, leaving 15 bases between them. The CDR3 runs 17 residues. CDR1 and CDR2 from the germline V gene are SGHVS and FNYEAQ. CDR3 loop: CASSLVSVGPGTDTQYF. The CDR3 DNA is TGTGCCAGCAGCTTAGTCAGCGTGGGGCCCGGCACAGATACGCAGTATTTT.

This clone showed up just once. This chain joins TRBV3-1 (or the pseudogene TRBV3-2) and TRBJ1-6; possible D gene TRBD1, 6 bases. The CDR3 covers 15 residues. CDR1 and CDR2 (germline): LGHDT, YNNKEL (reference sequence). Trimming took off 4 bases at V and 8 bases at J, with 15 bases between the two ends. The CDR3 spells CASSPTDRNYSPLHF. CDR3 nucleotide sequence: TGTGCCAGCAGCCCGACTGACAGGAACTATTCACCCCTCCACTTT.